Listed below are T cell receptor beta chains from one sample, sequenced in a study of T-cell reconstitution after alpha-beta-depleted transplantation in children. TCRdb reprocessed the PCR reads with MiXCR, giving one entry per CDR3 protein. The sample includes 490,000 or so distinct CDR3 sequences, about 10% of them seen just once. Sequenced here: PBMCs, sampled before TCRalphabeta/CD19-depleted stem cell transplant. These receptors were obtained from a child between 2 and 9 years old with inherited bone marrow failure, due to receive a stem cell transplant. CDR3s include the opening cysteine and the closing phenylalanine or tryptophan. A D gene is named only where the DNA matches it firmly. A clone size is listed for some rows: how often the clone was seen (once, few, many), or a class if it is expanded.

clone_size,d_call,j_call,v_call,cdr3_length,cdr3_aa,cdr3_nt
many,-,TRBJ2-3,TRBV7-9,15,CASSLERFHTDTQYF,TGTGCCAGCAGCTTAGAGCGTTTCCACACAGATACGCAGTATTTT
many,TRBD2,TRBJ2-3,TRBV10-3,15,CAARPSGSDTDTQYF,TGTGCCGCCCGCCCTAGCGGGAGCGACACAGATACGCAGTATTTT
many,-,TRBJ2-5,TRBV28,14,CASSFDGIQETQYF,TGTGCCAGCAGTTTCGATGGAATCCAAGAGACCCAGTACTTC
-,-,TRBJ2-3,TRBV5-1,12,CASSLAWDTQYF,TGCGCCAGCAGCTTGGCGTGGGATACGCAGTATTTT
many,TRBD2,TRBJ2-7,TRBV6-1,15,CASHRGAGGTYEQYF,TGTGCCAGCCATCGAGGAGCGGGAGGAACTTACGAGCAGTACTTC
many,TRBD2,TRBJ2-7,TRBV27,16,CASIGLAGGDSYEQYF,TGTGCCAGCATCGGACTAGCGGGAGGAGACTCCTACGAGCAGTACTTC
few,TRBD1,TRBJ2-7,TRBV29-1,13,CSVTGTGDYEQYF,TGCAGCGTCACCGGGACAGGAGACTACGAGCAGTACTTC
-,-,TRBJ1-1,TRBV12-3/TRBV12-4,16,CASSRVDSGMNTEAFF,TGTGCCAGCAGCCGAGTAGACAGCGGAATGAACACTGAAGCTTTCTTT
few,TRBD2,TRBJ2-7,TRBV6-1,18,CASSERSGSSGDSYEQYF,TGTGCCAGCAGTGAAAGGTCAGGGTCTAGCGGGGACTCCTACGAGCAGTACTTC
many,-,TRBJ2-7,TRBV4-3,13,CASSRLNGDEQYF,TGCGCCAGCAGCCGGTTGAACGGGGACGAGCAGTACTTC
many,-,TRBJ1-1,TRBV20-1,13,CSARWSLNTEAFF,TGCAGTGCTAGATGGAGCTTGAACACTGAAGCTTTCTTT
many,-,TRBJ1-5,TRBV7-8,14,CASSMTGGGQPQHF,TGTGCCAGCAGCATGACAGGAGGCGGGCAGCCCCAGCATTTT
few,TRBD2,TRBJ2-3,TRBV27,18,CASSLGPLREGIADTQYF,TGTGCCAGCAGTTTGGGACCCCTGCGGGAGGGCATTGCAGATACGCAGTATTTT
many,TRBD1,TRBJ2-5,TRBV7-9,13,CASSLQGAGTQYF,TGTGCCAGCAGCTTACAGGGGGCGGGGACCCAGTACTTC
-,TRBD2,TRBJ2-1,TRBV18,19,CASSPTGTSGIALYNEQFF,TGTGCCAGCTCACCTACCGGGACTAGCGGGATCGCACTCTACAATGAGCAGTTCTTC
many,-,TRBJ2-6,TRBV7-2,17,CASSRGHTSSGANVLTF,TGTGCCAGCAGCCGGGGACACACGAGCTCTGGGGCCAACGTCCTGACTTTC
-,-,TRBJ1-2,TRBV7-2,22,CASSLFPPDRPTLSPTNYGYTF,TGTGCCAGCAGCTTATTTCCCCCGGACCGACCGACCCTTTCCCCCACTAACTATGGCTACACCTTC
many,-,TRBJ2-2,TRBV29-1,15,CSVESGLSTTGELFF,TGCAGCGTTGAAAGCGGACTTTCCACGACCGGGGAGCTGTTTTTT
many,-,TRBJ2-1,TRBV27,13,CASSFGLAREQFF,TGTGCCAGCAGTTTCGGGCTAGCGAGGGAGCAGTTCTTC
many,-,TRBJ2-6,TRBV20-1,16,CSARVLGFSGANVLTF,TGCAGTGCTAGAGTCTTGGGGTTCTCTGGGGCCAACGTCCTGACTTTC
-,TRBD2,TRBJ2-7,TRBV20-1,14,CSARDRLAEYEQYF,TGCAGTGCTAGAGATCGACTAGCGGAGTACGAGCAGTACTTC
many,TRBD2,TRBJ2-3,TRBV20-1,13,CSAEWGGSDTQYF,TGCAGTGCCGAATGGGGAGGGTCAGATACGCAGTATTTT
many,-,TRBJ2-6,TRBV29-1,13,CSVTTYGANVLTF,TGCAGCGTTACTACCTACGGGGCCAACGTCCTGACTTTC
many,TRBD2,TRBJ2-7,TRBV29-1,15,CSVVIGLAGPYEQYF,TGCAGCGTTGTTATTGGGCTAGCGGGGCCCTACGAGCAGTACTTC
many,-,TRBJ2-3,TRBV28,16,CASSLRGHAWWDTQYF,TGTGCCAGCAGTTTACGCGGGCACGCCTGGTGGGATACGCAGTATTTT
many,-,TRBJ2-3,TRBV18,15,CASSPRTASTDTQYF,TGTGCCAGCTCACCCCGGACAGCTAGCACAGATACGCAGTATTTT
many,TRBD2,TRBJ2-3,TRBV6-5,14,CASSYGGDTDTQYF,TGTGCCAGCAGTTACGGGGGGGACACAGATACGCAGTATTTT
many,-,TRBJ2-2,TRBV5-1,13,CASSLVGSGELFF,TGCGCCAGCAGCCTGGTGGGTTCCGGGGAGCTGTTTTTT
many,-,TRBJ2-3,TRBV27,14,CASQQWTSTDTQYF,TGTGCCAGCCAACAGTGGACTAGCACAGATACGCAGTATTTT
few,-,TRBJ2-1,TRBV19,14,CASRTGDLRNEQFF,TGTGCCAGTAGGACCGGGGACCTACGCAATGAGCAGTTCTTC
many,-,TRBJ2-7,TRBV25-1,15,CASSSLTGFTYEQYF,TGTGCCAGCAGTAGCTTGACTGGATTCACCTACGAGCAGTACTTC
many,-,TRBJ2-5,TRBV5-1,12,CASSLELETQYF,TGCGCCAGCAGCTTGGAACTAGAGACCCAGTACTTC
many,TRBD2,TRBJ2-5,TRBV7-2,15,CASSYRRAGEETQYF,TGTGCCAGCAGCTACAGACGGGCGGGAGAAGAGACCCAGTACTTC
many,-,TRBJ2-5,TRBV7-9,15,CASSLAGGFQETQYF,TGTGCCAGCAGCTTAGCTGGGGGGTTCCAAGAGACCCAGTACTTC
many,TRBD2,TRBJ2-1,TRBV20-1,14,CSARDGLAGPEQFF,TGCAGTGCTAGAGATGGCCTAGCGGGCCCGGAGCAGTTCTTC
once,-,TRBJ2-6,TRBV4-3,18,CASSQTGGIYSGANVLTF,TGCGCCAGCAGCCAGACCGGGGGCATTTACTCTGGGGCCAACGTCCTGACTTTC
many,-,TRBJ2-7,TRBV7-9,14,CASSLVGSTYEQYF,TGTGCCAGCAGCTTAGTAGGCAGCACCTACGAGCAGTACTTC
many,-,TRBJ2-3,TRBV2,13,CASSRAREDTQYF,TGTGCCTCCAGTCGCGCTCGGGAAGATACGCAGTATTTT
many,-,TRBJ2-7,TRBV5-1,15,CASRAEAGVSYEQYF,TGCGCCAGCAGGGCTGAGGCGGGCGTCTCCTACGAGCAGTACTTC
many,-,TRBJ1-2,TRBV6-1,15,CASSEGPGRTYGYTF,TGTGCCAGCAGTGAAGGCCCTGGCCGTACCTATGGCTACACCTTC
many,-,TRBJ2-4,TRBV29-1,14,CSAVGGDSKNIQYF,TGCAGCGCCGTGGGGGGTGATTCCAAAAACATTCAGTACTTC
few,TRBD1,TRBJ2-7,TRBV11-2,14,CASSSSGQGDEQYF,TGTGCCAGCAGCTCCTCGGGACAGGGAGACGAGCAGTACTTC
many,TRBD2,TRBJ2-5,TRBV28,15,CASREVAGGQETQYF,TGTGCCAGCAGGGAGGTAGCGGGAGGCCAAGAGACCCAGTACTTC
many,-,TRBJ1-2,TRBV29-1,12,CSVEAGNYGYTF,TGCAGCGTTGAAGCCGGAAACTATGGCTACACCTTC
many,TRBD2,TRBJ2-1,TRBV6-2/TRBV6-3,14,CASSYRLAGAEQFF,TGTGCCAGCAGTTACCGACTAGCGGGAGCTGAGCAGTTCTTC
few,-,TRBJ2-1,TRBV20-1,13,CSASLFLFGEQFF,TGCAGTGCTAGTTTGTTTTTATTCGGGGAGCAGTTCTTC
many,TRBD2,TRBJ2-1,TRBV4-3,15,CASSQFLGLGNEQFF,TGCGCCAGCAGCCAATTCCTGGGACTAGGGAATGAGCAGTTCTTC
many,-,TRBJ2-1,TRBV5-5,12,CASSYFYNEQFF,TGTGCCAGCAGCTACTTTTACAATGAGCAGTTCTTC
many,-,TRBJ1-2,TRBV12-3/TRBV12-4,14,CASSLQGAPHGYTF,TGTGCCAGCAGTTTGCAAGGGGCGCCCCATGGCTACACCTTC
many,-,TRBJ2-6,TRBV5-5,16,CASSSDRFSGANVLTF,TGTGCCAGCAGCTCAGACAGGTTCTCTGGGGCCAACGTCCTGACTTTC
-,-,TRBJ2-5,TRBV4-3,14,CASSQDLHMETQYF,TGCGCCAGCAGCCAAGATCTACATATGGAGACCCAGTACTTC
many,-,TRBJ1-1,TRBV6-1,15,CASSESGGYDTEAFF,TGTGCCAGCAGTGAGTCGGGGGGATACGACACTGAAGCTTTCTTT
many,-,TRBJ1-1,TRBV3-1,15,CASSQDWGGNTEAFF,TGTGCCAGCAGCCAAGATTGGGGCGGGAACACTGAAGCTTTCTTT
-,TRBD2,TRBJ2-1,TRBV29-1,15,CSVVGREGSYNEQFF,TGCAGCGTTGTCGGGCGGGAGGGCTCCTACAATGAGCAGTTCTTC
many,TRBD2,TRBJ2-3,TRBV29-1,15,CSVRGLAGAPDTQYF,TGCAGCGTGCGGGGACTAGCAGGGGCGCCAGATACGCAGTATTTT
many,TRBD1,TRBJ1-4,TRBV11-1,18,CASSPYGGGQREDEKLFF,TGTGCCAGCAGCCCGTATGGGGGGGGACAGCGAGAGGATGAAAAACTGTTTTTT
many,-,TRBJ2-1,TRBV27,18,CASSAFYFSGSSYNEQFF,TGTGCCAGCAGTGCCTTTTATTTTAGCGGAAGCTCCTACAATGAGCAGTTCTTC
many,TRBD1,TRBJ2-7,TRBV20-1,12,CSARGLASEQYF,TGCAGTGCCAGGGGGCTAGCCTCCGAGCAGTACTTC
many,-,TRBJ2-3,TRBV6-5,15,CASTSTGLSTDTQYF,TGTGCCAGCACCTCGACAGGCCTTAGCACAGATACGCAGTATTTT